This T cell receptor (beta chain) was captured by sequencing in a study of T cell responses to AZD1222 COVID-19 vaccine. This clone has just one count. What it binds is unknown. The study, taken as a whole, reports: Spike-specific TCR breadth and depth grew following two AZD1222 doses. The reported proportion of spike-specific TCRs targeting unmutated variant regions was nearly half.

Data came from immunoSEQ multiplex PCR; TCRdb stores just in-frame clones and leaves some out. The sample carries 140,000 to 150,000 clones, about nine tenths recorded once. Trimming stripped 3 bases from V and 1 base from J, with 6 bases between. Per germline, CDR1 MNHEY and CDR2 SMNVEV (reference sequence). This CDR3 region has 13 residues. This sequence was found in an adult who received the AZD1222 COVID-19 vaccine. This sample comprised peripheral blood, obtained 28 days after the second AZD1222 dose. The chain carries TRBV27 and TRBJ1-1; D gene uncertain. The CDR3 loop is CASSFYRNTEAFF. CDR3 in DNA: TGTGCCAGCAGTTTTTATAGGAACACTGAAGCTTTCTTT.